Following are 18 T cell receptor beta chains from one sample sequenced in a study of cytomegalovirus exposure and HLA in healthy donors. 13 Jbeta primers and 60 Vbeta primers were used for the PCR. The table came from immunoSEQ multiplex PCR; TCRdb's copy has only in-frame clones and leaves some out. The sample consists of fewer than 200,000 clones, roughly 80% of them appearing once. The sequencing input was PBMCs. These receptors came from a woman aged 30 to 39 in good health and CMV-seropositive.

The chain carries TRBV6-5 and TRBJ1-2, with TRBD1 matching 7 bases. This CDR3 is 14 amino acids long. Germline loops: CDR1 MNHEY, CDR2 SVGAGI. The ends lost 2 bases at V and 5 bases at J; junction bases unmatched: 5. CDR3 loop: CASSYGGGGYGYTF. The CDR3 bases are TGTGCCAGCAGTTACGGAGGGGGCGGGTATGGCTACACCTTC.

This chain connects TRBV7-9 to TRBJ2-1; 7 bases match TRBD1. J gave up 8 bases and V 0 bases, and 16 bases lay outside the gene matches. The CDR3 loop spans 18 amino acids. The germline V gene has CDR1 SEHNR and CDR2 FQNEAQ (reference sequence). The CDR3 DNA is TGTGCCAGCAGCTTAGCGAAACACACAGGGGCCTTGGGGGATGAGCAGTTCTTC. This gives the protein CASSLAKHTGALGDEQFF.

The chain combines TRBV7-2 with TRBJ2-3, with 7 bases that match TRBD2. The V gene end was trimmed by 1 base and the J gene end by 5 bases; junction bases not matched to a gene: 6. This CDR3 is built from 15 residues. The germline V gene has CDR1 SGHTA and CDR2 FQGNSA. Here the CDR3 DNA reads TGTGCCAGCAGCTTAGTCGCGGGGAGGGGAGATACGCAGTATTTT. Its protein product is CASSLVAGRGDTQYF.

This rearrangement joins TRBV7-9 to TRBJ1-1; D may be TRBD1 (6 bases). The germline V gene has CDR1 SEHNR and CDR2 FQNEAQ (reference sequence). V was cut by 10 bases and J by 0 bases, with 18 bases left in between. The CDR3 runs 15 residues. The CDR3 DNA follows: TGTGCCACCCTGGCAGGGGTCTACATGAACACTGAAGCTTTCTTT. Translation gives CATLAGVYMNTEAFF.

DNA for the CDR3: TGTGCCACCAGCAGAGGTTTCCAGACAGATACGCAGTATTTT. This encodes CATSRGFQTDTQYF. V gene TRBV15 combines with J gene TRBJ2-3; D is undetermined. The ends were cut back, 1 base at V and 3 bases at J, with 8 bases in the middle. The CDR3 is 14 residues long. Germline CDR1 reads LNHNV; CDR2 reads YYDKDF (reference sequence). Supplemented by reference TRBV15 and TRBJ2-3, the full variable domain reads DAMVIQNPRYQVTQFGKPVTLSCSQTLNHNVMYWYQQKSSQAPKLLFHYYDKDFNNEADTPDNFQSRRPNTSFCFLDIRSPGLGDTAMYLCATSRGFQTDTQYFGPGTRLTVL.

The count of this clone is one. The chain has TRBV29-1 and TRBJ1-1; D is unresolved. Trimming pared 4 bases from V and 6 bases from J, leaving 6 bases between. CDR1 SQVTM and CDR2 ANQGSEA come from the germline V gene. This CDR3 comprises 10 residues. The CDR3 is CSVVSAEAFF. The DNA for the CDR3 is TGCAGCGTTGTATCCGCTGAAGCTTTCTTT.

The V call is TRBV7-9, the J call TRBJ2-7; no clear D gene. The germline gives CDR1 SEHNR, CDR2 FQNEAQ (reference sequence). V lost 5 bases and J lost 2, with 7 bases in between. The CDR3 is made up of 12 amino acids. This chain's CDR3 is CASSAKPYEQYF. Here the CDR3 DNA reads TGTGCCAGCAGCGCGAAGCCCTACGAGCAGTACTTC.

This chain links TRBV7-4 with TRBJ2-7; 11 bases are a match to TRBD1. CDR1 SGHVT and CDR2 SQSDAQ come from the germline V gene. The CDR3 sequence is 16 residues long. Germline trimming cut 3 bases from V and 1 base from J; bases unmatched to any gene: 5. The CDR3, as DNA: TGTGCCAGCAGCTTTCACAGGGACAGGGGGTCCTACGAGCAGTACTTC. Its protein product is CASSFHRDRGSYEQYF.

The genes are TRBV7-9 and TRBJ2-3; D is undetermined. The CDR3 is made up of 14 amino acids. CDR1 and CDR2 from the germline V gene are SEHNR and FQNEAQ (reference sequence). Trimming took 6 bases from V and 0 from J, leaving 10 bases between them. Written as DNA, the CDR3 is TGTGCCAGCAGGGTTCCAAGCAGCACAGATACGCAGTATTTT. Its translation: CASRVPSSTDTQYF. The full variable domain, rest sourced from reference TRBV7-9 and TRBJ2-3, is DTGVSQNPRHKITKRGQNVTFRCDPISEHNRLYWYRQTLGQGPEFLTYFQNEAQLEKSRLLSDRFSAERPKGSFSTLEIQRTEQGDSAMYLCASRVPSSTDTQYFGPGTRLTVL.

The rearrangement uses TRBV4-1 and TRBJ1-3; D not certain. The CDR3 spans 15 residues. Deletions cut 0 bases from V and 0 bases from J, with 6 bases between. Germline values: CDR1 MGHRA, CDR2 YSYEKL. CDR3 DNA sequence: TGCGCCAGCAGCCAAGACGGACTCTCTGGAAACACCATATATTTT. Translating gives CASSQDGLSGNTIYF.

This chain uses TRBV28 with TRBJ1-5, with 8 nucleotides matching TRBD1. Unmatched junction bases numbered 19, after V lost 3 bases and J lost 6 bases. Germline CDR1 is MDHEN and CDR2 is SYDVKM. CDR3 length equals 19 residues. The CDR3 sequence: CASSFGAGQVSLRGQPQHF. CDR3 nucleotide sequence: TGTGCCAGCAGTTTTGGGGCGGGACAGGTTTCCTTACGGGGTCAGCCCCAGCATTTT.

The gene calls are TRBV7-2 and TRBJ2-7; TRBD1 matches 10 bases. V lost 6 bases, J lost 2 bases, and 10 bases stayed unmatched. CDR1 and CDR2 from the germline V gene are SGHTA and FQGNSA. The length of the CDR3 is 16 residues. The CDR3 DNA reads TGTGCCAGCAGTCGTAATAGGGGACAGGGGACCTACGAGCAGTACTTC. This encodes CASSRNRGQGTYEQYF.

This chain links TRBV9 with TRBJ2-5; 16 nucleotides match TRBD2. Germline V gives CDR1 SGDLS, CDR2 YYNGEE. This CDR3 has 17 amino acids. V shed 5 bases, J shed 0 bases, and the junction held 4 bases outside the gene matches. The CDR3 sequence is CASRGTSGGGNQETQYF. The DNA for the CDR3 is TGTGCCAGCAGAGGGACTAGCGGGGGGGGGAACCAAGAGACCCAGTACTTC.

The rearrangement uses TRBV6-5 and TRBJ1-5; 7 nucleotides line up with TRBD1. The CDR3 extends over 14 amino acids. The J segment lost 1 base and the V segment lost 6 bases, leaving 3 bases of the junction unmatched. Germline CDR1 MNHEY, CDR2 SVGAGI. In DNA, the CDR3 is TGTGCCAGCAGAGGGGGCGGAAGCAATCAGCCCCAGCATTTT. Translation: CASRGGGSNQPQHF.

The chain couples TRBV15 to TRBJ1-6; 8 bases match TRBD1. V shed 0 bases, J shed 8 bases, and the junction held 9 bases outside the gene matches. The CDR3 contains 17 residues. CDR1 and CDR2 (germline): LNHNV, YYDKDF (reference sequence). Here the CDR3 DNA reads TGTGCCACCAGCAGAGACCGACAGGGGTTTGGGGATTCACCCCTCCACTTT. It encodes CATSRDRQGFGDSPLHF.

The chain joins TRBV9 to TRBJ2-5; D is perhaps TRBD2 (5 bases). Germline-derived CDR1 and CDR2 are SGDLS and YYNGEE. V gave up 1 base and J gave up 11 bases, with 21 bases separating them. There are 15 residues in the CDR3. In DNA, the CDR3 is TGTGCCAGCAGCGTAAACCCCTCTGACGGTCGAGGGCAGTACTTC. This gives the protein CASSVNPSDGRGQYF.

CDR3 DNA sequence: TGCGCCAGCAGCCAAGATCGGAACAGGGGGCCTAACACTGAAGCTTTCTTT. Its translation: CASSQDRNRGPNTEAFF. The V gene is TRBV4-1, the J gene TRBJ1-1; 9 positions agree with TRBD1. Germline V CDR1 and CDR2: MGHRA, YSYEKL. The CDR3 spans 17 residues. Unmatched junction bases numbered 7, after V lost 0 bases and J lost 2 bases.

The chain joins TRBV6-1 to TRBJ2-3; 8 bases fit TRBD2. This CDR3 spans 17 amino acids. Germline V CDR1 and CDR2: MNHNS, SASEGT. V was pared by 2 bases and J by 3 bases, with 10 bases of the junction left unmatched. CDR3 in amino acids: CASSELFGGGWTDTQYF. CDR3 nucleotide sequence: TGTGCCAGCAGTGAACTCTTCGGCGGGGGGTGGACAGATACGCAGTATTTT.